This TCR beta chain was captured in a study of regulatory T cells in long-lasting Graves disease. Findings and limits, study-wide: Persistent disease preferred TRBV28, TRBJ1-2 and TRBJ2-5.

Time point described: newly diagnosed GD, antithyroid drugs for less than 3 months. The TCR library was prepared using RNA isolated from PBMCs. To make TCR beta libraries, researchers used iRepertoire HTBI primers and Arm-PCR of CDR3 regions. From the multiplex PCR reads, TCRdb called clonotypes with MiXCR, one entry per CDR3 protein. Here the sample spans about 540,000 distinct CDR3 sequences, roughly 13% being singletons. Germline trimming cut 5 bases from V and 5 bases from J; bases unmatched to any gene: 4. CDR3 length: 14 amino acids. Germline CDR1 and CDR2: SGHRS and YFSETQ. The table lists this clonotype with a few counts. Its antigen is unidentified. In addition, the sample was reused for a study of T cells in Graves' hyperthyroidism and ophthalmopathy. This second study says: With the HTBI primer set, the TCR CDR3 went through a first round of RT-PCR. Also found in blood were most expanded thyroid clonotypes above 0.001.

This receptor was obtained from a young man with Graves disease. The sequencing used peripheral blood mononuclear cells (PBMCs), collected at new diagnosis, from a patient treated with antithyroid drugs. V gene TRBV5-1 combines with J gene TRBJ2-7, with 13 positions matching TRBD2. Written as DNA, the CDR3 is TGCGCCAGCAGAGGACTAGCGGGAGCCAACGAGCAGTACTTC. Translating gives CASRGLAGANEQYF. The full variable domain, rest sourced from reference TRBV5-1 and TRBJ2-7, is KAGVTQTPRYLIKTRGQQVTLSCSPISGHRSVSWYQQTPGQGLQFLFEYFSETQRNKGNFPGRFSGRQFSNSRSEMNVSTLELGDSALYLCASRGLAGANEQYFGPGTRLTVT.